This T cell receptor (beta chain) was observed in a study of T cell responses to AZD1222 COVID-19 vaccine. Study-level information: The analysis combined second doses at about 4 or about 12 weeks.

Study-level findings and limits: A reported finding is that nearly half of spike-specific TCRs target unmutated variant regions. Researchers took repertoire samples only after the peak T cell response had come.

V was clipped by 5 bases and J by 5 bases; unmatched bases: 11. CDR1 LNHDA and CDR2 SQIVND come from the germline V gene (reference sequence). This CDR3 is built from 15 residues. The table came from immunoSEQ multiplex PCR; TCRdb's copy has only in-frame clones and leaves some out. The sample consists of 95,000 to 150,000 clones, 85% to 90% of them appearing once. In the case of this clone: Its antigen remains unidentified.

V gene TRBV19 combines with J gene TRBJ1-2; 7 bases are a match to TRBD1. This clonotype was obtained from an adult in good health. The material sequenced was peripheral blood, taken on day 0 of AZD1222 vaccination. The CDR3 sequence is CASSFNYRGEYGYTF. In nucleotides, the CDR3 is TGTGCCAGTAGTTTCAACTACAGGGGCGAATATGGCTACACCTTC. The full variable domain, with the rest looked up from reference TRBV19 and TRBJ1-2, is DGGITQSPKYLFRKEGQNVTLSCEQNLNHDAMYWYRQDPGQGLRLIYYSQIVNDFQKGDIAEGYSVSREKKESFPLTVTSAQKNPTAFYLCASSFNYRGEYGYTFGSGTRLTVV.